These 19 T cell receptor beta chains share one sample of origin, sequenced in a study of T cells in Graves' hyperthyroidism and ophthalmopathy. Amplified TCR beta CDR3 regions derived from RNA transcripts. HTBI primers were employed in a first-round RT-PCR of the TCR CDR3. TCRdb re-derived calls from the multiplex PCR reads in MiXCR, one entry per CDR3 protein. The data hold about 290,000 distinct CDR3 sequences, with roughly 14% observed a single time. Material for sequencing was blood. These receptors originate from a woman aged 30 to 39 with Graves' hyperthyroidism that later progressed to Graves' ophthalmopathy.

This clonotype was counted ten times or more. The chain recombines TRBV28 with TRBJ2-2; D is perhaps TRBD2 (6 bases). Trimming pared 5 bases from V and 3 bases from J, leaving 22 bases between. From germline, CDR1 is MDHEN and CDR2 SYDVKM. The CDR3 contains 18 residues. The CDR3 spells CASSHAGLREKYTGELFF. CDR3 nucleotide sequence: TGTGCCAGCAGTCATGCCGGTCTCCGGGAGAAGTACACCGGGGAGCTGTTTTTT.

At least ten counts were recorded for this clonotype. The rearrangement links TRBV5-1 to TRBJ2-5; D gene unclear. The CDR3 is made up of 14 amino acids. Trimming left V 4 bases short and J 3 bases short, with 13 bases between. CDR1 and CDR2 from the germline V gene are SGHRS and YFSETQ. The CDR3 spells CASSPDGPEETQYF. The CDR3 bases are TGCGCCAGCAGCCCGGACGGCCCCGAAGAGACCCAGTACTTC.

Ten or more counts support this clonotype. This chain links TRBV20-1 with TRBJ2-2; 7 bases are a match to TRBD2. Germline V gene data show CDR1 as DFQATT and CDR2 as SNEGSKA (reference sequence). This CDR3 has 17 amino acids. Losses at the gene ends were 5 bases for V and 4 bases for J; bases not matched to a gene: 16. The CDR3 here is CSARPTLATGSTGELFF. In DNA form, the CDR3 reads TGCAGTGCTCGTCCCACACTAGCGACGGGCAGCACCGGGGAGCTGTTTTTT.

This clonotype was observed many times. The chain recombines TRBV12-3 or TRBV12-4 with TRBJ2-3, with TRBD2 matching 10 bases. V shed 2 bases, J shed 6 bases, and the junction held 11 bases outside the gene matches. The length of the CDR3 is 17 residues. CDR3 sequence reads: CASSLWASGRRGDTQYF. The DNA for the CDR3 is TGTGCCAGCAGTTTATGGGCTAGCGGGAGAAGGGGGGATACGCAGTATTTT.

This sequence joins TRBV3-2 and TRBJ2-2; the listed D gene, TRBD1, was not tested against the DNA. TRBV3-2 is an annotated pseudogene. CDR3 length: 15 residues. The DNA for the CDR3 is TGTGCCAGCAGCCCGCGCAGGGGGTGCACCGGGGAGCTGTTTTTT. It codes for CASSPRRGCTGELFF.

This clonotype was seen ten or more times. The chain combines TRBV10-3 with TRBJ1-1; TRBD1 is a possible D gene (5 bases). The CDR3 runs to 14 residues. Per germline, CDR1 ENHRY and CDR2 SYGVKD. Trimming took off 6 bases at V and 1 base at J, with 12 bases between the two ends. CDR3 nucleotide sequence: TGTGCCATCAGCCCACAGGACCCGAACACTGAAGCTTTCTTT. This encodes CAISPQDPNTEAFF.

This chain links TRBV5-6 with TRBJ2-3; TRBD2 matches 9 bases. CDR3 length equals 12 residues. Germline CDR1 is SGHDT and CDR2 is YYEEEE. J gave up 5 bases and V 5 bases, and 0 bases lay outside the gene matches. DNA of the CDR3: TGTGCCAGCAGACTAGCGGGAGATACGCAGTATTTT. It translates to CASRLAGDTQYF.

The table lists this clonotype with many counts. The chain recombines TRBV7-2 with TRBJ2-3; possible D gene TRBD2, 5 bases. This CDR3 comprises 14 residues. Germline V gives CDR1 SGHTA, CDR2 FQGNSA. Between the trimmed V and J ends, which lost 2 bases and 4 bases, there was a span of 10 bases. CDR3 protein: CASSLFEGPDTQYF. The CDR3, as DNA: TGTGCCAGCAGCTTATTCGAGGGCCCAGATACGCAGTATTTT.

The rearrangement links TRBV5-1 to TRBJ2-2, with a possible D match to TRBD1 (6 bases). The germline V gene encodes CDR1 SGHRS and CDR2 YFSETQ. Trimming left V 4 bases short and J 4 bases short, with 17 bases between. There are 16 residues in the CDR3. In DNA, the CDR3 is TGCGCCAGCAGCCTTGGTTGGCAGGGGATCACCGGGGAGCTGTTTTTT. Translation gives CASSLGWQGITGELFF.

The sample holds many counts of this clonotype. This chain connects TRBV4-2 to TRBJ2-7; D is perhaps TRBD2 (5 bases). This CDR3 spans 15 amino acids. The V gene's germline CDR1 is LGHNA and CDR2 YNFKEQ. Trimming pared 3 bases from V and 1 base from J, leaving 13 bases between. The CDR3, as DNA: TGTGCCAGCAGCCAGTCCGGGGTCGGTTCCTACGAGCAGTACTTC. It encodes CASSQSGVGSYEQYF.

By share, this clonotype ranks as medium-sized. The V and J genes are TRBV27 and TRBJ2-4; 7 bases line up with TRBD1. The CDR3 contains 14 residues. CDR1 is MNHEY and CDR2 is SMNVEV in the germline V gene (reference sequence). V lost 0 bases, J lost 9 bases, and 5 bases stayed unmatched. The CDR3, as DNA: TGTGCCAGCAGTTTATCCGCACAGGGGAGCATTCAGTACTTC. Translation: CASSLSAQGSIQYF.

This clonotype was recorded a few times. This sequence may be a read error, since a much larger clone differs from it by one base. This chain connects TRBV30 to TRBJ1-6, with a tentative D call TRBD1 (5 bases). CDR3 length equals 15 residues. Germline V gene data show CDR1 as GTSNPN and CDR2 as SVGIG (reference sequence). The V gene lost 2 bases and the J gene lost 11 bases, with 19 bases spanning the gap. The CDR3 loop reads CAWSRTLLGEPPLHF. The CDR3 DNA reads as TGTGCCTGGAGTAGAACCCTCCTGGGGGAACCACCCCTCCACTTT.

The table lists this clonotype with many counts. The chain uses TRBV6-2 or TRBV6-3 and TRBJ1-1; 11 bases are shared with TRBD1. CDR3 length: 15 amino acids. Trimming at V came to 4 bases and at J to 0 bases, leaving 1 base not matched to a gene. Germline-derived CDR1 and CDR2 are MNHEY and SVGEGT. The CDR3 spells CASSWGQGVNTEAFF. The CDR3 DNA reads TGTGCCAGCAGTTGGGGACAGGGGGTGAACACTGAAGCTTTCTTT.

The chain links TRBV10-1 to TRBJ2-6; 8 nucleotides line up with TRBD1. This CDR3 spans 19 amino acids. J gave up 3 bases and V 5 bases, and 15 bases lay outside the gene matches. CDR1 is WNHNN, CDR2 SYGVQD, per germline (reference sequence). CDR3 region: CASSTGPDRAVFGANVLTF. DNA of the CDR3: TGCGCCAGCAGTACAGGCCCGGACAGGGCGGTCTTTGGGGCCAACGTCCTGACTTTC.

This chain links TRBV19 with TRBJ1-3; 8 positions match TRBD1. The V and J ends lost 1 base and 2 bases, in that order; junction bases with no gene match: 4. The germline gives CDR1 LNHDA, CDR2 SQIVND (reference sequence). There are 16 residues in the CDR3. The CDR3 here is CASSIVQGAAGNTIYF. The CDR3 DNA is TGTGCCAGTAGTATAGTGCAGGGGGCGGCTGGAAACACCATATATTTT.

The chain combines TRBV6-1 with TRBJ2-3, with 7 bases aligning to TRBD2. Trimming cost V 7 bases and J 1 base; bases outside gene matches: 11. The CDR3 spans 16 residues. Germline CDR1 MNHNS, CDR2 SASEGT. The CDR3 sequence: CASISQRGLGTDTQYF. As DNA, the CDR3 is TGTGCCAGCATCTCCCAGCGGGGTCTGGGCACAGATACGCAGTATTTT.

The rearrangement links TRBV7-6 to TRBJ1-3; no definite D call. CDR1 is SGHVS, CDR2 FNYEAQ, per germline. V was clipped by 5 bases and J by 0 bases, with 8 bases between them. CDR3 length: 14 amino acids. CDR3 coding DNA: TGTGCCAGCAGCCGGCGAGGCTCTGGAAACACCATATATTTT. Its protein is CASSRRGSGNTIYF. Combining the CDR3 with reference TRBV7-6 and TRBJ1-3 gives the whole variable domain GAGVSQSPRYKVTKRGQDVALRCDPISGHVSLYWYRQALGQGPEFLTYFNYEAQQDKSGLPNDRFSAERPEGSISTLTIQRTEQRDSAMYRCASSRRGSGNTIYFGEGSWLTVV.

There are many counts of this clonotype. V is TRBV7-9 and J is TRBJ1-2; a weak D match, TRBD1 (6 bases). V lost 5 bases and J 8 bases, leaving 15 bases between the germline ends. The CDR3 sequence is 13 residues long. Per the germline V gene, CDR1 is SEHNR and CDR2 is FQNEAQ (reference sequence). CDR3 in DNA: TGTGCCAGCAGCCCCGAACAGGGAACCGGCTACACCTTC. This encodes CASSPEQGTGYTF.

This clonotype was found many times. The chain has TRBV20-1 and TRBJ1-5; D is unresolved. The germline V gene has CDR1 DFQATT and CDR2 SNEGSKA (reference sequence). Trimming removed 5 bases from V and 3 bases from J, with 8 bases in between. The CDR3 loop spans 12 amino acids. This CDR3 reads CSAFDNNQPQHF. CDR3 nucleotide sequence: TGCAGTGCTTTCGACAACAATCAGCCCCAGCATTTT.